These 7 T cell receptor beta chains came from one sample sequenced in a study of blood T cells in healthy people across ages (dated by TCRdb to between 2014 and 2016). The method behind the library was 5' RACE. The listed sequencing device is Illumina HiSeq 2500. The second PCR ran for roughly 7 to 12 cycles and used a J-beta primer mix along with a sample-barcoded 5' primer. TCRdb reprocessing: public reads trimmed at Q25 with fastp, clones called with MiXCR, in-frame beta chains kept. Identical CDR3 proteins give one entry, which carries the most common genes and DNA. The sample includes 790,000 or so distinct CDR3 sequences, with approximately 60% observed a single time. The top ten clonotypes cover under 30% of the sample. Input material: blood. Receptor source: a man aged 35 to 55 in good health.

In this sample, this clonotype turned up once. The chain joins TRBV5-6 to TRBJ1-2; D is possibly TRBD1 (5 bases). This CDR3 is built from 15 residues. V was clipped by 4 bases and J by 4 bases, with 17 bases between them. Germline assignment: CDR1 SGHDT and CDR2 YYEEEE. The CDR3 spells CASSPGRRVGYGYTF. The CDR3, as DNA: TGTGCCAGCAGCCCGGGGCGGCGCGTGGGCTATGGCTACACCTTC.

V gene TRBV7-3 combines with J gene TRBJ2-7; D possibly matches TRBD1 or TRBD2 (6 bases each). From germline, CDR1 is SGHTA and CDR2 FQGTGA. V was shortened by 2 bases and J by 7 bases, with 15 bases between the two germline ends. The CDR3 covers 14 residues. The CDR3 here is CASSLGGPLNEQYF. CDR3 coding DNA: TGTGCCAGCAGCTTAGGGGGGCCCCTCAATGAGCAGTACTTC. The full variable domain, its missing parts supplied by reference TRBV7-3 and TRBJ2-7, is GAGVSQTPSNKVTEKGKYVELRCDPISGHTALYWYRQSLGQGPEFLIYFQGTGAADDSGLPNDRFFAVRPEGSVSTLKIQRTERGDSAVYLCASSLGGPLNEQYFGPGTRLTVT.

The rearrangement joins TRBV2 to TRBJ2-7; the match to TRBD2 covers 8 bases. The CDR3 runs to 15 residues. Per the germline V gene, CDR1 is SNHLY and CDR2 is FYNNEI. Trimming at V came to 6 bases and at J to 0 bases, leaving 7 bases not matched to a gene. The CDR3 spells CASRPLAGSSYEQYF. In DNA form, the CDR3 reads TGTGCCAGCAGGCCCTTAGCGGGAAGCTCCTACGAGCAGTACTTC.

This clonotype has more than one count but fewer than ten. V usage is TRBV3-1 and J usage is TRBJ2-5, with 8 bases matching TRBD2. CDR1 is LGHDT and CDR2 is YNNKEL in the germline V gene (reference sequence). V lost 1 base, J lost 5 bases, and 0 bases stayed unmatched. This CDR3 is built from 13 residues. Written as DNA, the CDR3 is TGTGCCAGCAGCCAAGGACTAGCGGAGACCCAGTACTTC. Protein sequence: CASSQGLAETQYF.

The J gene is TRBJ2-1, the V gene TRBV5-6; no definite D call. The CDR3 runs to 14 residues. The V end was cut by 0 bases, the J end by 3 bases, with 7 bases between. Looked up from germline, CDR1 is SGHDT and CDR2 is YYEEEE. This chain's CDR3 is CASSLAALYNEQFF. The CDR3 DNA follows: TGTGCCAGCAGCTTGGCGGCGCTCTACAATGAGCAGTTCTTC. Combining the CDR3 with reference TRBV5-6 and TRBJ2-1 gives the whole variable domain DAGVTQSPTHLIKTRGQQVTLRCSPKSGHDTVSWYQQALGQGPQFIFQYYEEEERQRGNFPDRFSGHQFPNYSSELNVNALLLGDSALYLCASSLAALYNEQFFGPGTRLTVL.

This chain links TRBV5-1 with TRBJ2-5; 9 nucleotides agree with TRBD1. The CDR3 consists of 16 residues. V dropped 5 bases and J dropped 4; count of bases not matched to a gene: 12. Germline CDR1 reads SGHRS; CDR2 reads YFSETQ. The CDR3 DNA is TGCGCCAGCAGTACCGGGACAGGGACCCAGGGAGAGACCCAGTACTTC. Amino acids: CASSTGTGTQGETQYF. The full variable domain, rest sourced from reference TRBV5-1 and TRBJ2-5, is KAGVTQTPRYLIKTRGQQVTLSCSPISGHRSVSWYQQTPGQGLQFLFEYFSETQRNKGNFPGRFSGRQFSNSRSEMNVSTLELGDSALYLCASSTGTGTQGETQYFGPGTRLLVL.

In this sample, this clonotype turned up a few times. J is TRBJ2-7 and V is TRBV28, with 10 nucleotides matching TRBD1. The ends lost 5 bases at V and 3 bases at J; junction bases unmatched: 7. CDR1 is MDHEN and CDR2 is SYDVKM in the germline V gene. The CDR3 has 15 residues. CDR3 residues: CASSPLRDRGYEQYF. The CDR3 DNA sequence: TGTGCCAGCAGTCCCCTCCGGGACAGGGGCTACGAGCAGTACTTC.